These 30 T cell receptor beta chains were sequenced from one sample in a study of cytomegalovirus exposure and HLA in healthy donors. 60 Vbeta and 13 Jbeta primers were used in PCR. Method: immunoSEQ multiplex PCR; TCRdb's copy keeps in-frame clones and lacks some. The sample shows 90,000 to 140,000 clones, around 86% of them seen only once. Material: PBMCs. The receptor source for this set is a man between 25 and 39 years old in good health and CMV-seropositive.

The CDR3: CASSPGTGYEKLFF. CDR3 sequence (DNA): TGTGCCAGCAGCCCCGGGACAGGGTATGAAAAACTGTTTTTT. The chain uses TRBV6-6 and TRBJ1-4; 9 nucleotides match TRBD1. The CDR3 sequence is 14 residues long. Trimming removed 6 bases from V and 6 bases from J; junction bases left unmatched: 5. Per germline, CDR1 MNHNY and CDR2 SVGAGI (reference sequence).

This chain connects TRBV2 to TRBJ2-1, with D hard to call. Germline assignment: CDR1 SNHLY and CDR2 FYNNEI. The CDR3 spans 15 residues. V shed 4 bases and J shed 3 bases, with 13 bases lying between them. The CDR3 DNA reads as TGTGCCAGCAGTGCCCCCCAGGTAGGCTACAATGAGCAGTTCTTC. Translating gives CASSAPQVGYNEQFF. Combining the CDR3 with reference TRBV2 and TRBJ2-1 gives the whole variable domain EPEVTQTPSHQVTQMGQEVILRCVPISNHLYFYWYRQILGQKVEFLVSFYNNEISEKSEIFDDQFSVERPDGSNFTLKIRSTKLEDSAMYFCASSAPQVGYNEQFFGPGTRLTVL.

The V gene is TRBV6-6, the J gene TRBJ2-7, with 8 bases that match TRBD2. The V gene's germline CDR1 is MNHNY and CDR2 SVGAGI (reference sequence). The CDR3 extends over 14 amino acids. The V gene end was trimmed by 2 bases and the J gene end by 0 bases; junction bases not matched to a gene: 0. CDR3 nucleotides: TGTGCCAGCAGTTACGGGACTAGCTCCTACGAGCAGTACTTC. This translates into CASSYGTSSYEQYF.

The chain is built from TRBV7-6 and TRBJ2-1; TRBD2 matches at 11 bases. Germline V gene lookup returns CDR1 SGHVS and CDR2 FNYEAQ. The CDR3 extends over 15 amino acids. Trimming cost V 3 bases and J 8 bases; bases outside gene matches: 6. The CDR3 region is CASSFIAGGPHEQFF. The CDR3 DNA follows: TGTGCCAGCAGCTTCATAGCGGGGGGGCCCCATGAGCAGTTCTTC.

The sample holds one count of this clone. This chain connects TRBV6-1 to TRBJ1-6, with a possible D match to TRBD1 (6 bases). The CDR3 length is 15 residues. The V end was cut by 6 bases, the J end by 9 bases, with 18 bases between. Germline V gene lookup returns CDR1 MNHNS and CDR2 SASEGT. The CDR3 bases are TGTGCCAGCAGACACAGCACAGGGACGCCTTCACCCCTCCACTTT. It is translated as CASRHSTGTPSPLHF.

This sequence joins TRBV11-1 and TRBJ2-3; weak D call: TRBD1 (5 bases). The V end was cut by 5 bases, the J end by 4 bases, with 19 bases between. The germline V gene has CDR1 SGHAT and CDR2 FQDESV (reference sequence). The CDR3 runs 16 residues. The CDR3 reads CASSPHPGLSADTQYF. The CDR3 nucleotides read TGTGCCAGCAGCCCCCACCCAGGGTTGAGTGCAGATACGCAGTATTTT. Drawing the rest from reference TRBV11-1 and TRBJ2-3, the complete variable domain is EAEVAQSPRYKITEKSQAVAFWCDPISGHATLYWYRQILGQGPELLVQFQDESVVDDSQLPKDRFSAERLKGVDSTLKIQPAELGDSAMYLCASSPHPGLSADTQYFGPGTRLTVL.

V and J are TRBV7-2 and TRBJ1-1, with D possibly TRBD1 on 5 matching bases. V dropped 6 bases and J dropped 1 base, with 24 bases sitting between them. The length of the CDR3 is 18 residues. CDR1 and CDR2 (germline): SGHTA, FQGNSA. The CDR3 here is CASRSGPRQITQNTEAFF. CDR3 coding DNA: TGTGCCAGCAGATCGGGCCCGAGACAGATCACCCAGAACACTGAAGCTTTCTTT.

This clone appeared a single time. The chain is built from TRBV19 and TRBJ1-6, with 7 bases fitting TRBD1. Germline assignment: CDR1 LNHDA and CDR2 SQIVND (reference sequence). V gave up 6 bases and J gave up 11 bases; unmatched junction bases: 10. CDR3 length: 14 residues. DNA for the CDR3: TGTGCCAGTAGCCCGGGACAGCCTTCGACACCCCTCCACTTT. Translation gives CASSPGQPSTPLHF.

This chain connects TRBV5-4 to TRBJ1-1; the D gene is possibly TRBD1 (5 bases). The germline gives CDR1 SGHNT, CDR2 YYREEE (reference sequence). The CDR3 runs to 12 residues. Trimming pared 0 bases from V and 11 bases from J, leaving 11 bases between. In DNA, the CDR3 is TGTGCCAGCAGCTTGGAAAACAGGCGGGCTTTCTTT. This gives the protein CASSLENRRAFF. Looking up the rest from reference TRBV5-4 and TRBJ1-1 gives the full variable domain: ETGVTQSPTHLIKTRGQQVTLRCSSQSGHNTVSWYQQALGQGPQFIFQYYREEENGRGNFPPRFSGLQFPNYSSELNVNALELDDSALYLCASSLENRRAFFGQGTRLTVV.

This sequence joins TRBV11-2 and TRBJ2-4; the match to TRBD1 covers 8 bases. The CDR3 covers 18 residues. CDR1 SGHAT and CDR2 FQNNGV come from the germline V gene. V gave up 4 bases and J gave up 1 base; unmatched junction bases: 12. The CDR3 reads CASSSTTGELGAKNIQYF. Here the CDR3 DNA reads TGTGCCAGCAGCTCAACGACAGGGGAGTTAGGGGCCAAAAACATTCAGTACTTC.

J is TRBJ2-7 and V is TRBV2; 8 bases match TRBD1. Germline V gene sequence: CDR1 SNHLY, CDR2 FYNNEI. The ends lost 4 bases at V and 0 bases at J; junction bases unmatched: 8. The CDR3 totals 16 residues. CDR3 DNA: TGTGCCAGCAGTGTGCCAGGGGGCATTTCCTCCTACGAGCAGTACTTC. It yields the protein CASSVPGGISSYEQYF.

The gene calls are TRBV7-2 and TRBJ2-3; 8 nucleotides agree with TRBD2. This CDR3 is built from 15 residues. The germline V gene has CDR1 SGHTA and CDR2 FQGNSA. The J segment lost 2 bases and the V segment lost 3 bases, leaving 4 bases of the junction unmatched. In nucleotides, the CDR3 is TGTGCCAGCAGCTTCCGGGGGGGACACACAGATACGCAGTATTTT. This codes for CASSFRGGHTDTQYF.

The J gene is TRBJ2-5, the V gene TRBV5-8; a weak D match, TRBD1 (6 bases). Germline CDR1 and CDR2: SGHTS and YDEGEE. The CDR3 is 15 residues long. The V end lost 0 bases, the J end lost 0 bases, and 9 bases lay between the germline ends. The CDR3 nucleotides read TGTGCCAGCAGCTTGGACAGGGCGTACCAAGAGACCCAGTACTTC. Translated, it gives CASSLDRAYQETQYF.

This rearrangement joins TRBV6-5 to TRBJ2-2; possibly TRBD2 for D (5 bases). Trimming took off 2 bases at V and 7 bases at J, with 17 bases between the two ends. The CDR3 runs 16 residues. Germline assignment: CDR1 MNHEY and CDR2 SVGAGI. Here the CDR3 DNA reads TGTGCCAGCAGTTACCAGGAGGTTTCCTTGGGCGGGGAGCTGTTTTTT. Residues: CASSYQEVSLGGELFF.

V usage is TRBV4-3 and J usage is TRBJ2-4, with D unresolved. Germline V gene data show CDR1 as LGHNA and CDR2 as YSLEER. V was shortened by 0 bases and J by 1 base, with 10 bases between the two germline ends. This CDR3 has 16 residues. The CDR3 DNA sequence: TGCGCCAGCAGCCAAGACCGGTCCGGGGCCAAAAACATTCAGTACTTC. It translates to CASSQDRSGAKNIQYF.

CDR3 bases: TGCAGCGTTGAAGGGCCTTCCTATGGCTACACCTTC. Residues: CSVEGPSYGYTF. V and J are TRBV29-1 and TRBJ1-2; D remains unclear. The CDR3 is 12 residues long. The germline CDR1 and CDR2 sequences are SQVTM and ANQGSEA. The V gene lost 1 base and the J gene lost 4 bases, with 7 bases spanning the gap. Full variable domain (missing parts from reference TRBV29-1 and TRBJ1-2): SAVISQKPSRDICQRGTSLTIQCQVDSQVTMMFWYRQQPGQSLTLIATANQGSEATYESGFVIDKFPISRPNLTFSTLTVSNMSPEDSSIYLCSVEGPSYGYTFGSGTRLTVV.

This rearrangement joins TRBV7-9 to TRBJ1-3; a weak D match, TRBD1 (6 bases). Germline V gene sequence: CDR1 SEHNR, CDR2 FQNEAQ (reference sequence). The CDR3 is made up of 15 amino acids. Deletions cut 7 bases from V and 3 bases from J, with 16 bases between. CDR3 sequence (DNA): TGTGCCAGCACCCCTAGGGGGGGGAGTGGAAACACCATATATTTT. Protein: CASTPRGGSGNTIYF.

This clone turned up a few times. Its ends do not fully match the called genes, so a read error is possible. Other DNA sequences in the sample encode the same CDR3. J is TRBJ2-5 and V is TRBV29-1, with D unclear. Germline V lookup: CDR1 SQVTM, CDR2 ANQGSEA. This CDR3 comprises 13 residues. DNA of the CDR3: TGCAGCGTGGAAGTTCGTAGAGGTGAGACCCAGTACTTC. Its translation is CSVEVRRGETQYF.

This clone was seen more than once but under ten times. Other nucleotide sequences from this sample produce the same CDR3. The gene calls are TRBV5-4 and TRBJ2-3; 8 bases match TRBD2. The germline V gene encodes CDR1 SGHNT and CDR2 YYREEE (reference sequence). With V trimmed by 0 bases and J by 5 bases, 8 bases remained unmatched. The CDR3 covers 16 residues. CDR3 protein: CASSLAGSGGLDTQYF. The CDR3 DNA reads TGTGCCAGCAGCTTGGCGGGAAGCGGGGGTTTAGATACGCAGTATTTT. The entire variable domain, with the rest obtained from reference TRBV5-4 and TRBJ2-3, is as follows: ETGVTQSPTHLIKTRGQQVTLRCSSQSGHNTVSWYQQALGQGPQFIFQYYREEENGRGNFPPRFSGLQFPNYSSELNVNALELDDSALYLCASSLAGSGGLDTQYFGPGTRLTVL.

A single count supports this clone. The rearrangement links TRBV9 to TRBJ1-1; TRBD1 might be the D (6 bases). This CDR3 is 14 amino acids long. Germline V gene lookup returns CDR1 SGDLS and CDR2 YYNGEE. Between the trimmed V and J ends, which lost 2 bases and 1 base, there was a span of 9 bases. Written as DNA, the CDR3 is TGTGCCAGCAGCGTGACAGGTCAGAACACTGAAGCTTTCTTT. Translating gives CASSVTGQNTEAFF. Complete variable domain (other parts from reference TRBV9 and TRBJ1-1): DSGVTQTPKHLITATGQRVTLRCSPRSGDLSVYWYQQSLDQGLQFLIQYYNGEERAKGNILERFSAQQFPDLHSELNLSSLELGDSALYFCASSVTGQNTEAFFGQGTRLTVV.

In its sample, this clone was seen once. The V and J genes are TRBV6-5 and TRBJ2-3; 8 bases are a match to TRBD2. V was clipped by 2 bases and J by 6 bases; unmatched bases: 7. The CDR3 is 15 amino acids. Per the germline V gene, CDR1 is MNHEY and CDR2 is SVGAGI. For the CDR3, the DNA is TGTGCCAGCAGTTACCTAGCGGGTGGTTCGGATACGCAGTATTTT. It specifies CASSYLAGGSDTQYF.

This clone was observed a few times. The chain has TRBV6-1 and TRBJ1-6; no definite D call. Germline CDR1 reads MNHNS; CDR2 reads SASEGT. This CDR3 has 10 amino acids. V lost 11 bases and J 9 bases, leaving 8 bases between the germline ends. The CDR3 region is CAERVSPLHF. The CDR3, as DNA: TGTGCCGAGAGGGTTTCACCCCTCCACTTT.

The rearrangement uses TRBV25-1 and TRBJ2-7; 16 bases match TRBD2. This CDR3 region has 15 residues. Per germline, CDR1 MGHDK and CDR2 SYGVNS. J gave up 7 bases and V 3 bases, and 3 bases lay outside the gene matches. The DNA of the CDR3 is TGTGCCAGCAGTGACGGGACTAGCGGGGGGGAAGAGCAGTACTTC. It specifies CASSDGTSGGEEQYF.

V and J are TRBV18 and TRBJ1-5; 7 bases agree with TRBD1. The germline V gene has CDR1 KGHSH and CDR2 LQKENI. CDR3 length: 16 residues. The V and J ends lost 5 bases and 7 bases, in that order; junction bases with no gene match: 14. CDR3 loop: CASSSTQGGLGQPQHF. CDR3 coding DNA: TGTGCCAGCTCATCAACCCAAGGGGGCCTCGGGCAGCCCCAGCATTTT.

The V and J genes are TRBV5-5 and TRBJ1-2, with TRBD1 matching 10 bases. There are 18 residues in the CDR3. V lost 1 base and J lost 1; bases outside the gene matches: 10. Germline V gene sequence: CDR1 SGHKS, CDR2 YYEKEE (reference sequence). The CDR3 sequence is CASSLTGTGAIVNYGYTF. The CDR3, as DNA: TGTGCCAGCAGCTTGACCGGGACAGGGGCTATTGTTAACTATGGCTACACCTTC. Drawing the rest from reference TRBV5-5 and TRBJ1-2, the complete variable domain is DAGVTQSPTHLIKTRGQQVTLRCSPISGHKSVSWYQQVLGQGPQFIFQYYEKEERGRGNFPDRFSARQFPNYSSELNVNALLLGDSALYLCASSLTGTGAIVNYGYTFGSGTRLTVV.

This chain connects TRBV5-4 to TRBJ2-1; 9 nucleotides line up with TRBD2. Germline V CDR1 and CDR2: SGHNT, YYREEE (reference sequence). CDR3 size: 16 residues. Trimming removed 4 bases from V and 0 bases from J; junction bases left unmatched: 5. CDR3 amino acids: CASSPKAGGSYNEQFF. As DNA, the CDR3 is TGTGCCAGCAGCCCTAAAGCGGGGGGCTCCTACAATGAGCAGTTCTTC. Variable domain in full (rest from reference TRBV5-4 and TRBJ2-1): ETGVTQSPTHLIKTRGQQVTLRCSSQSGHNTVSWYQQALGQGPQFIFQYYREEENGRGNFPPRFSGLQFPNYSSELNVNALELDDSALYLCASSPKAGGSYNEQFFGPGTRLTVL.

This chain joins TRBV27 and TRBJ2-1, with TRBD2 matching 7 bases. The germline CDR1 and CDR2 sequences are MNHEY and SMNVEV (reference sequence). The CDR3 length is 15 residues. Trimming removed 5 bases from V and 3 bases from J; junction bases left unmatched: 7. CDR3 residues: CASSKLRDYYNEQFF. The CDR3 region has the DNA TGTGCCAGCAGTAAACTCCGGGACTACTACAATGAGCAGTTCTTC.

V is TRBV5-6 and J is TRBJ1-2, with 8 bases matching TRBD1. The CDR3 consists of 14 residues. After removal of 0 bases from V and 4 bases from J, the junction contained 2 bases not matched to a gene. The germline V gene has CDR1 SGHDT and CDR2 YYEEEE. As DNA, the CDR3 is TGTGCCAGCAGCTTGGGACAGGGGAGCTATGGCTACACCTTC. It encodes CASSLGQGSYGYTF.

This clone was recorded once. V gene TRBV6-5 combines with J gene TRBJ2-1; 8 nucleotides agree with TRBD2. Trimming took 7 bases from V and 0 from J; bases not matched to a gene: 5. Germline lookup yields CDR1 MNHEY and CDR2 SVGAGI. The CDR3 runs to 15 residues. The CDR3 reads CASTSSGSSYNEQFF. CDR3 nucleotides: TGTGCCAGCACCTCCAGCGGGAGCTCCTACAATGAGCAGTTCTTC.

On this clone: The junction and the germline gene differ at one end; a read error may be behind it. CDR3 nucleotide sequence: TGTGCCAGCAGCCCCTCCCACGAGCAGTACTTC. Translation gives CASSPSHEQYF. The rearrangement uses TRBV6-1 and TRBJ2-5; the D is unclear. The tail of the sequence fits TRBJ2-7 better, so the J call may be wrong. This CDR3 has 11 residues. Germline CDR1 is MNHNS and CDR2 is SASEGT.